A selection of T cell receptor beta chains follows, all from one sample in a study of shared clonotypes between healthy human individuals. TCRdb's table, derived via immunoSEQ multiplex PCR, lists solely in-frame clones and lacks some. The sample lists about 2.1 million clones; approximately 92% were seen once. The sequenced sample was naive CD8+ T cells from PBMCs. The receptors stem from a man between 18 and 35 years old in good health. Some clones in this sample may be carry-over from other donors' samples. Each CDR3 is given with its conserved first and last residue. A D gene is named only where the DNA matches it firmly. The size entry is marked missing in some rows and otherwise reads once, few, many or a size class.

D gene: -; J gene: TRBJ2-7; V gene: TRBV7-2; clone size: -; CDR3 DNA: TGTGCCAGCAGCTTTACCGCCGGGACGCCTCCGTACGAGCAGTACTTC; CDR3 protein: CASSFTAGTPPYEQYF
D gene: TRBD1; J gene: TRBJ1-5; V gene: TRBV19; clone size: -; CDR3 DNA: TGTGCCACCCACTTGTCAGGGGGTCAGCCCCAGCATTTT; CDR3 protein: CATHLSGGQPQHF
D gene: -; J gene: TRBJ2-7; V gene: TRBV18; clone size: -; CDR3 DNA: TGTGCCAGCTCACCGGGGGGTACCTACGAGCAGTACTTC; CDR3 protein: CASSPGGTYEQYF
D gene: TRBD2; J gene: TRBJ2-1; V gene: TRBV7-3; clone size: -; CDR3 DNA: TGTGCCAGCAGCTTATCGGGACTAGCGGCCTACAATGAGCAGTTCTTC; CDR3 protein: CASSLSGLAAYNEQFF
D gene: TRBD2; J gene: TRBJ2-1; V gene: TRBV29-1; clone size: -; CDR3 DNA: TGCAGCCCGGGACTAGCCGAAAACAATGAGCAGTTCTTC; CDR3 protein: CSPGLAENNEQFF
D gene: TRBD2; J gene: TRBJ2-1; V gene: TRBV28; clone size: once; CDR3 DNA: TGTGCCAGCAGTTTACTGACTAGCGGGAGTTGGTACAATGAGCAGTTCTTC; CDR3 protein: CASSLLTSGSWYNEQFF
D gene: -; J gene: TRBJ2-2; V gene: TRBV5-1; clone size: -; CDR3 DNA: TGCGCCAGCAGCTTGTGGAGGGGGAACACCGGGGAGCTGTTTTTT; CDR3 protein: CASSLWRGNTGELFF
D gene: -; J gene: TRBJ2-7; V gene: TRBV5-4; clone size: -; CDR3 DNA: TGTGCCAGCAGCCGTGACTTGTACGAGCAGTACTTC; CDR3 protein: CASSRDLYEQYF
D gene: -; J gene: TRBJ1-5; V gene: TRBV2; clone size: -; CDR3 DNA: TGTGCCAGCAGTGATTGGGGAGATCAGCCCCAGCATTTT; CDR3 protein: CASSDWGDQPQHF
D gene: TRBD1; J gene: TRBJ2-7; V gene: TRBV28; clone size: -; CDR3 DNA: TGTGCCAGTGGGGACAGCAACTACGAGCAGTACTTC; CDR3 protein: CASGDSNYEQYF
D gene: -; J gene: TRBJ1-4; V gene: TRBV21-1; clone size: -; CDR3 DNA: TGTGCCAGCAGCAAAAAGAGACGGCCTGCCGCCGAAAAACTGTTTTTT; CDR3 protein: CASSKKRRPAAEKLFF
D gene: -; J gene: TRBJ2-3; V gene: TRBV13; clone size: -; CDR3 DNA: TGTGCCAGCAGCGCCGGTGACGAGGAGCAGTATTTT; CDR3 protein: CASSAGDEEQYF
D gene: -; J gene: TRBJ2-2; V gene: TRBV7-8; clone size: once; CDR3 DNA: TGTGCCAGCAGCTTAGTCCCCCAGGCGGGGTACAGAACCGGGGAGCTGTTTTTT; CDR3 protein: CASSLVPQAGYRTGELFF
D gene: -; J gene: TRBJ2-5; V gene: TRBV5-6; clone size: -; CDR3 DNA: TGTGCCAGCAGCTTGCTCGAGACCCAGTACTTC; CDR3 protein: CASSLLETQYF
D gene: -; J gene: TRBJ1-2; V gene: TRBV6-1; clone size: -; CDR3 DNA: TGTGCCAGCAGTGAAGGGAGGGCGTCGAGTGGCTACACCTTC; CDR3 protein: CASSEGRASSGYTF
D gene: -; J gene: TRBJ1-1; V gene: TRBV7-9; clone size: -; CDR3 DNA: TGTGCCAGCAGCTTAGCAGGAGGGAACCGAATTGAAGCTTTCTTT; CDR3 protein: CASSLAGGNRIEAFF
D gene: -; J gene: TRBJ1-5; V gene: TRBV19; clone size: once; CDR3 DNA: TGTGCCAGTAGTATAGCCCAGCTATATAGCAATCAGCCCCAGCATTTT; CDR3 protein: CASSIAQLYSNQPQHF
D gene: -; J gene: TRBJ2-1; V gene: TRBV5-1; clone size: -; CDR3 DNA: TGCGCCAGCAGCTTCCACCCAGAGAATAGTTACAATGAGCAGTTCTTC; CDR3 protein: CASSFHPENSYNEQFF
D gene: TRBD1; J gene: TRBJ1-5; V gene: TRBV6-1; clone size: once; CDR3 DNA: TGTGCCAGCAGTCCCGACAGGGGGCGTCAGCCCCAGCATTTT; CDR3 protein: CASSPDRGRQPQHF
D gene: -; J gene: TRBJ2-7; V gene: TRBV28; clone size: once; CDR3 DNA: TGTGCCAGCAGTTTATGGAGGGAAGTGATGGCCGAGCAGTACTTC; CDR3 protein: CASSLWREVMAEQYF
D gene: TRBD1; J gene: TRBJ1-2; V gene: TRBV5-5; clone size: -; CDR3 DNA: TGTGCCAGCAGCTTGTCCGGGACAGCCTATGGCTACACCTTC; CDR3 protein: CASSLSGTAYGYTF
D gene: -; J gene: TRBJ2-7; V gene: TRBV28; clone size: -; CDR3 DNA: TGTGCCAGCAGTTTAGGGCAGGGTGGGTACGAGCAGTACTTC; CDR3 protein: CASSLGQGGYEQYF
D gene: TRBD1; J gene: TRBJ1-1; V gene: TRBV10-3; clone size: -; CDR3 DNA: TGTGCCATCAGGGGACAGGGTTACACTGAAGCTTTCTTT; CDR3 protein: CAIRGQGYTEAFF
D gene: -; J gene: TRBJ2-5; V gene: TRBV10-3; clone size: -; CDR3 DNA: TGTGCCACCCTAACCCGGGACGGAAAAGAGACCCAGTACTTC; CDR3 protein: CATLTRDGKETQYF
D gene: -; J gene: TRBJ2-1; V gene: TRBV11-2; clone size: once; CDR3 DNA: TGTGCCAGCAGCTTTGGGCTAGTCCGGGGGAATGAGCAGTTCTTC; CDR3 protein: CASSFGLVRGNEQFF
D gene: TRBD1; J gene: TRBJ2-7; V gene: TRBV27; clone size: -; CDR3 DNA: TGTGCCAGCAGTTTTTTGAGGGACAGGGGGGCCTACGAGCAGTACTTC; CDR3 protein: CASSFLRDRGAYEQYF
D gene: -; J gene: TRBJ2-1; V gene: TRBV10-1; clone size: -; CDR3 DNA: TGCGCCAGCAGTGACAGGGGCCCTTACAATGAGCAGTTCTTC; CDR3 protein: CASSDRGPYNEQFF
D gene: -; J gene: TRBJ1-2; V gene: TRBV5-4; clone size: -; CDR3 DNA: TGTGCCAGCAGGCCGCCGGGACTACAAAGTGAAGGCTACACCTTC; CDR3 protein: CASRPPGLQSEGYTF
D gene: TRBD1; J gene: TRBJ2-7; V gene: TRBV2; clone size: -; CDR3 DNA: TGTGCCAGCAGCCGGGACAGGTCTCCCTCCTACGAGCAGTACTTC; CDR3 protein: CASSRDRSPSYEQYF
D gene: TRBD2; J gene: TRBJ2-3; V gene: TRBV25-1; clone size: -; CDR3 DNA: TGTGCCAGCAGTGAAGCGCTAGCGGGCATCGCAGATACGCAGTATTTT; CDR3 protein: CASSEALAGIADTQYF
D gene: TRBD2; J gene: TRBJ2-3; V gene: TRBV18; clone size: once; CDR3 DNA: TGTGCCAGCTCACCTCCGGGACTAGCGGGAGTGCGCACAGATACGCAGTATTTT; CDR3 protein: CASSPPGLAGVRTDTQYF
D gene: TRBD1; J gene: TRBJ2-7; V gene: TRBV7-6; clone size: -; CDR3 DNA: TGTGCCAGCAGCTTAGAAGCCGGGACAGCGACCGAGCAGTACTTC; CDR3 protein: CASSLEAGTATEQYF
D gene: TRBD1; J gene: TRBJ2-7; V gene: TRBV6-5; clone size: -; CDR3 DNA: TGTGCCAGCAGAACAAGGGACAGCCATTCCGACGAGCAGTACTTC; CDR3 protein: CASRTRDSHSDEQYF
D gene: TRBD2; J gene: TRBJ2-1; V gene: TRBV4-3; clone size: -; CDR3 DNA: TGCGCCAGCAGCCAGGGACTAGTTGGTGAGCAGTTCTTC; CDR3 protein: CASSQGLVGEQFF
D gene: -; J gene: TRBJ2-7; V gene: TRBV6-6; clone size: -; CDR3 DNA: TGTGCCAGCGTGGACTCACTCTCCTACGAGCAGTACTTC; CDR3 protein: CASVDSLSYEQYF
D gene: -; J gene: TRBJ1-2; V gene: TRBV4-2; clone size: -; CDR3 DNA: TGTGCCAGCAGCCAAGATTTAGGGATCGACTATGGCTACACCTTC; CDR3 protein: CASSQDLGIDYGYTF